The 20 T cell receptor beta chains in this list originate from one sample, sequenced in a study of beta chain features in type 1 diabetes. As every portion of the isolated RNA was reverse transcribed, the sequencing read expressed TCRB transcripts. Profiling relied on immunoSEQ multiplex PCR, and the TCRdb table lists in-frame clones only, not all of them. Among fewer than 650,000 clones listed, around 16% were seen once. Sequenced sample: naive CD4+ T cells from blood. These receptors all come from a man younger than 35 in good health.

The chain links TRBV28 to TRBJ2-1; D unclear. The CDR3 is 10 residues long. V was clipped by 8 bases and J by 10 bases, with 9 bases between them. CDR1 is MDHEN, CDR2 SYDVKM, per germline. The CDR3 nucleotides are TGTGCCAGCGGAGCGAAGGAGCAGTTCTTC. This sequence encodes CASGAKEQFF.

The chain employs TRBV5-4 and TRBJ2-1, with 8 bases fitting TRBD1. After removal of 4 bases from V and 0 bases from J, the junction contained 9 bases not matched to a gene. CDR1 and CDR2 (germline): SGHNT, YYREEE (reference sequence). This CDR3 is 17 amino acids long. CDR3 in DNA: TGTGCCAGCAGCCCCGACCCCACAGGGGGCTCCTACAATGAGCAGTTCTTC. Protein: CASSPDPTGGSYNEQFF.

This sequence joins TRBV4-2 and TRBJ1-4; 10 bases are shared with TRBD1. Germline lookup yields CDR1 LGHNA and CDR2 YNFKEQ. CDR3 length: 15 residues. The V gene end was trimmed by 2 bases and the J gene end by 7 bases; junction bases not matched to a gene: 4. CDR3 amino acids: CASSQPRTGGEKLFF. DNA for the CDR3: TGTGCCAGCAGCCAACCCAGGACAGGGGGTGAAAAACTGTTTTTT.

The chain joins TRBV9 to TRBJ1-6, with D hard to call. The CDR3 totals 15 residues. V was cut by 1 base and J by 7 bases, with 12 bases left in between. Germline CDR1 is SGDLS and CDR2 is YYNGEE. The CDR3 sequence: CASSVNFVGNSPLHF. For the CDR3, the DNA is TGTGCCAGCAGCGTAAATTTTGTCGGGAATTCACCCCTCCACTTT.

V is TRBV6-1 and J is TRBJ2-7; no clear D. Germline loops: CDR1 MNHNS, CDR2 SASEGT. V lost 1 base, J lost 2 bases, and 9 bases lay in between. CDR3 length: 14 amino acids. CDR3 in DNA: TGTGCCAGCAGTGAAGTGGGCAAAGCCTACGAGCAGTACTTC. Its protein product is CASSEVGKAYEQYF.

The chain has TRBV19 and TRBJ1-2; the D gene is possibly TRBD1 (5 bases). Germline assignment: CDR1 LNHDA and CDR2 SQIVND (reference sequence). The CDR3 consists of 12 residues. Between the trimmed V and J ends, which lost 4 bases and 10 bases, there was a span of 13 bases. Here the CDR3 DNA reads TGTGCCAGTAGTACCCGACCGGGGCCCTACACCTTC. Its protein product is CASSTRPGPYTF.

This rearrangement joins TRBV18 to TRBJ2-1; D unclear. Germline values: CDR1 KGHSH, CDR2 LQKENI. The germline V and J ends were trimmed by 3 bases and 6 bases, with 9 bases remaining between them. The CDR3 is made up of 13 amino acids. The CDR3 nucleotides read TGTGCCAGCTCACCTACGATGGCCAATGAGCAGTTCTTC. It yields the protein CASSPTMANEQFF. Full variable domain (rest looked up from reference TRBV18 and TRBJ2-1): NAGVMQNPRHLVRRRGQEARLRCSPMKGHSHVYWYRQLPEEGLKFMVYLQKENIIDESGMPKERFSAEFPKEGPSILRIQQVVRGDSAAYFCASSPTMANEQFFGPGTRLTVL.

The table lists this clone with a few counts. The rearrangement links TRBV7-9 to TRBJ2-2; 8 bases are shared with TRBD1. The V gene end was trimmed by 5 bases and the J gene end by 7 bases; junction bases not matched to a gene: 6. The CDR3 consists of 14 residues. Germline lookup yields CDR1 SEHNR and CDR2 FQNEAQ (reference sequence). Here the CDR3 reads CASSPRGQGGELFF. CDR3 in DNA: TGTGCCAGCAGCCCAAGAGGACAGGGCGGGGAGCTGTTTTTT.

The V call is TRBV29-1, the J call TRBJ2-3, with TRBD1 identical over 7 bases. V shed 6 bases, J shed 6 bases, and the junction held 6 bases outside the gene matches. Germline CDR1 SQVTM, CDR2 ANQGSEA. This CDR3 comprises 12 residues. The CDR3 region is CSVNRGADTQYF. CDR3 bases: TGCAGCGTCAACAGGGGCGCCGATACGCAGTATTTT.

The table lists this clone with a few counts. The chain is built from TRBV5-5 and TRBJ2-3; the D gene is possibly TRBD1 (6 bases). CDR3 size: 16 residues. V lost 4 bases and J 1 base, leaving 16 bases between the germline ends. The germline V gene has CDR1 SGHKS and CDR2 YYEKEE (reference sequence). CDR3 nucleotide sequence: TGTGCCAGCAGCGCTCTCCCAGGGGTTGGCACAGATACGCAGTATTTT. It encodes CASSALPGVGTDTQYF.

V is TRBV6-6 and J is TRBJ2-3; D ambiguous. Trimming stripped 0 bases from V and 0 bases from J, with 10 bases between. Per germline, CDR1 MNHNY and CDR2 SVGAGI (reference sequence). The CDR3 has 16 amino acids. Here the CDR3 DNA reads TGTGCCAGCAGTTACTCGTACAGCCCTAGCACAGATACGCAGTATTTT. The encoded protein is CASSYSYSPSTDTQYF.

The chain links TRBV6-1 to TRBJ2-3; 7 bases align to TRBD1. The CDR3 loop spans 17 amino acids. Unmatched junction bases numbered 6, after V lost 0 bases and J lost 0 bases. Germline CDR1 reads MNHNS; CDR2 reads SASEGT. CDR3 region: CASSEAGAGGSTDTQYF. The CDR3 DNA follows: TGTGCCAGCAGTGAAGCGGGGGCAGGGGGTAGCACAGATACGCAGTATTTT.

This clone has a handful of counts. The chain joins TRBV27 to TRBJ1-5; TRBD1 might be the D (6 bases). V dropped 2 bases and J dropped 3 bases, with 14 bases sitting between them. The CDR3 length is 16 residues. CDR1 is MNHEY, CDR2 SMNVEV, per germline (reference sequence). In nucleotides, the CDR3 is TGTGCCAGCAGTTTAAGCAGGGGAGTTCTCAATCAGCCCCAGCATTTT. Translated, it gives CASSLSRGVLNQPQHF.

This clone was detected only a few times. The DNA for the CDR3 is TGTGCCATCAGTGAGTCAGGGACAGCTACCGGGGAGCTGTTTTTT. Protein sequence: CAISESGTATGELFF. The V call is TRBV10-3, the J call TRBJ2-2, with 7 bases fitting TRBD1. The ends lost 0 bases at V and 5 bases at J; junction bases unmatched: 3. The CDR3 spans 15 residues. In germline, CDR1 is ENHRY, CDR2 SYGVKD.

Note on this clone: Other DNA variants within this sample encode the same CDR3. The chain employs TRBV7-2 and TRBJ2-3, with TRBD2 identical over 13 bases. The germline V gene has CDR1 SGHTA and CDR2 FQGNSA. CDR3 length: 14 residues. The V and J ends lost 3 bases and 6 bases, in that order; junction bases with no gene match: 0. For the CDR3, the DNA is TGTGCCAGCAGCTTGGGACTAGCGGGGGATACGCAGTATTTT. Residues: CASSLGLAGDTQYF.

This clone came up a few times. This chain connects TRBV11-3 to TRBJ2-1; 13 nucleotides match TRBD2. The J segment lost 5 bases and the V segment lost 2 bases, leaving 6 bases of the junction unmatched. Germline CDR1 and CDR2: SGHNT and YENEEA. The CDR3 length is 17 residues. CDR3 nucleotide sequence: TGTGCCAGCAGCTTAAAAAGGACTAGCGGGGGAAACAATGAGCAGTTCTTC. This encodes CASSLKRTSGGNNEQFF.

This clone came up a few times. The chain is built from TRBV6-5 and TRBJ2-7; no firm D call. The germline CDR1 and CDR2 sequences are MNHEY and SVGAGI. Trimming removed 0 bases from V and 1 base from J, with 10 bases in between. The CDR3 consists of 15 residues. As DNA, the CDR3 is TGTGCCAGCAGTTACTCGAATGTGGGTTCCTACGAGCAGTACTTC. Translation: CASSYSNVGSYEQYF.

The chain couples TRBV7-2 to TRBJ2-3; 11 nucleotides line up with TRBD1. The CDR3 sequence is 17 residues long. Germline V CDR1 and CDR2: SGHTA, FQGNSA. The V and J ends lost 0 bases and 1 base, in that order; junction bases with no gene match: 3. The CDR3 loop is CASSLAVGQGGTDTQYF. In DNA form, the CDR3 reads TGTGCCAGCAGCTTAGCGGTGGGACAGGGGGGCACAGATACGCAGTATTTT.

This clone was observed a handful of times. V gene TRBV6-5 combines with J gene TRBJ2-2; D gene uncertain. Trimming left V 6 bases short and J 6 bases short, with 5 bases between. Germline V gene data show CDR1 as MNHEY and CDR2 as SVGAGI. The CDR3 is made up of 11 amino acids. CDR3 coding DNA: TGTGCCAGCAGCGGTCCCGGGGAGCTGTTTTTT. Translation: CASSGPGELFF.

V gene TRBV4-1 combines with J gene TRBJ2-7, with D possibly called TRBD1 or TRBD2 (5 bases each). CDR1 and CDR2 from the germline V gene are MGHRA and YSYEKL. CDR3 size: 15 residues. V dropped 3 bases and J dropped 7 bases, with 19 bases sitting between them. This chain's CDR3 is CASSHQAAGKREQYF. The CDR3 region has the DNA TGCGCCAGCAGCCATCAAGCGGCAGGGAAGCGGGAGCAGTACTTC.